The 17 T cell receptor beta chains presented below share a single source sample, sequenced in a study of blood T cell repertoires in COVID-19. This table comes from immunoSEQ multiplex PCR, and its TCRdb copy is limited to in-frame clones, with some not included. This sample yields some 170,000 clones, of which approximately 75% are seen a single time; about 11% belongs to the top ten. Sequencing used peripheral blood. Receptors originate from a human donor in a cohort sampled during active COVID-19.

The chain recombines TRBV29-1 with TRBJ1-1, with 11 bases aligning to TRBD1. The CDR3 totals 13 residues. Per the germline V gene, CDR1 is SQVTM and CDR2 is ANQGSEA. The ends lost 6 bases at V and 10 bases at J; junction bases unmatched: 10. CDR3 sequence reads: CSVSGQGAALAFF. In DNA form, the CDR3 reads TGCAGCGTCAGCGGACAGGGGGCTGCCCTAGCTTTCTTT.

V is TRBV12-3 or TRBV12-4 and J is TRBJ1-2, with 8 nucleotides matching TRBD1. The CDR3 contains 13 residues. V was pared by 4 bases and J by 8 bases, with 6 bases of the junction left unmatched. The CDR3 is CASSSPGGAGYTF. The DNA for the CDR3 is TGTGCCAGCAGTTCACCAGGGGGCGCGGGCTACACCTTC.

This clone appeared many times. This rearrangement joins TRBV3-1 (or the pseudogene TRBV3-2) to TRBJ1-3; no reliable D call. CDR3 length: 16 amino acids. The germline gives CDR1 LGHDT, CDR2 YNNKEL (reference sequence). Trimming cost V 6 bases and J 0 bases, with 15 bases left between them. CDR3 DNA: TGTGCCAGCAGTCGCGGGTCGGGGAGCTCTGGAAACACCATATATTTT. Translation: CASSRGSGSSGNTIYF.

This clone was detected many times. The chain joins TRBV24-1 to TRBJ2-1, with a possible D match to TRBD2 (5 bases). CDR1 is KGHDR and CDR2 is SFDVKD in the germline V gene. This CDR3 has 18 amino acids. The ends were cut back, 0 bases at V and 7 bases at J, with 21 bases in the middle. The CDR3 sequence: CATSDLGLSGPQQNEQFF. CDR3 coding DNA: TGTGCCACCAGTGATTTGGGACTTTCCGGTCCTCAACAAAATGAGCAGTTCTTC.

This clone was seen only once. The chain links TRBV28 to TRBJ2-7; D is undetermined. V was trimmed by 6 bases and J by 0 bases, leaving 6 bases between them. The CDR3 length is 12 residues. Germline V gene data show CDR1 as MDHEN and CDR2 as SYDVKM. The CDR3 loop reads CASSPSSYEQYF. CDR3 DNA: TGTGCCAGCAGCCCTTCCTCCTACGAGCAGTACTTC.

This clone was counted only a few times. This rearrangement joins TRBV6-5 to TRBJ1-2; the match to TRBD1 covers 9 bases. Trimming cost V 4 bases and J 5 bases; bases outside gene matches: 5. CDR1 is MNHEY, CDR2 SVGAGI, per germline. This CDR3 contains 14 residues. CDR3 in DNA: TGTGCCAGCAGTTCGGGACAGGGATTTTATGGCTACACCTTC. It specifies CASSSGQGFYGYTF.

This chain uses TRBV7-8 with TRBJ2-7; no clear D. This CDR3 has 14 residues. V gave up 1 base and J gave up 3 bases, with 10 bases separating them. The germline V gene has CDR1 SGHVS and CDR2 FQNEAQ. CDR3 in DNA: TGTGCCAGCAGCTTAGTTTCGGCGGACTACGAGCAGTACTTC. Translating it yields CASSLVSADYEQYF.

The rearrangement joins TRBV7-8 to TRBJ2-3; D may be TRBD2 (6 bases). This CDR3 contains 16 residues. Trimming stripped 0 bases from V and 1 base from J, with 11 bases between. Germline CDR1 SGHVS, CDR2 FQNEAQ. Here the CDR3 reads CASSLALAPGTDTQYF. The DNA of the CDR3 is TGTGCCAGCAGCTTAGCTCTAGCGCCAGGCACAGATACGCAGTATTTT.

V usage is TRBV5-4 and J usage is TRBJ1-1; TRBD1 matches 12 bases. The CDR3 length is 13 residues. Germline values: CDR1 SGHNT, CDR2 YYREEE (reference sequence). J lost 1 base, V lost 10 bases, and 2 bases had no gene match. Here the CDR3 reads CAGTGGRNTEAFF. The CDR3 coding sequence is TGTGCCGGGACAGGGGGCAGGAACACTGAAGCTTTCTTT.

The chain links TRBV2 to TRBJ2-7; 10 bases match TRBD2. Germline V gene lookup returns CDR1 SNHLY and CDR2 FYNNEI. The ends lost 0 bases at V and 6 bases at J; junction bases unmatched: 8. There are 16 residues in the CDR3. The CDR3 DNA is TGTGCCAGCAGTGAAGCACCCGGACTAGCGGTTAGCGAGCAGTACTTC. It translates to CASSEAPGLAVSEQYF. The variable domain in full, with the rest retrieved from reference TRBV2 and TRBJ2-7, is EPEVTQTPSHQVTQMGQEVILRCVPISNHLYFYWYRQILGQKVEFLVSFYNNEISEKSEIFDDQFSVERPDGSNFTLKIRSTKLEDSAMYFCASSEAPGLAVSEQYFGPGTRLTVT.

J is TRBJ1-1 and V is TRBV5-1; the D gene is possibly TRBD1 (6 bases). The CDR3 sequence is 13 residues long. The ends were cut back, 6 bases at V and 5 bases at J, with 14 bases in the middle. The germline gives CDR1 SGHRS, CDR2 YFSETQ. The CDR3 protein is CASNERGITEAFF. DNA for the CDR3: TGCGCCAGCAATGAGAGGGGGATTACTGAAGCTTTCTTT.

The chain carries TRBV14 and TRBJ2-7; 12 nucleotides align to TRBD2. Losses at the gene ends were 4 bases for V and 6 bases for J; bases not matched to a gene: 7. From germline, CDR1 is SGHDN and CDR2 FVKESK. The CDR3 length is 15 residues. CDR3 DNA: TGTGCCAGCAGCCTCAGACTAGCGGGAGTTTCCGAGCAGTACTTC. Translating gives CASSLRLAGVSEQYF.

The J gene is TRBJ2-7, the V gene TRBV28, with 8 positions matching TRBD1. CDR3 length: 11 amino acids. The ends lost 10 bases at V and 2 bases at J; junction bases unmatched: 1. Germline V gives CDR1 MDHEN, CDR2 SYDVKM. As DNA, the CDR3 is TGTGCCACAGGGGGCGCCTACGAGCAGTACTTC. It is translated as CATGGAYEQYF.

This clone showed up just a few times. This chain joins TRBV2 and TRBJ2-2, with 8 bases matching TRBD2. This CDR3 contains 17 residues. J was trimmed by 3 bases and V by 3 bases; bases with no gene match: 9. From germline, CDR1 is SNHLY and CDR2 FYNNEI. CDR3 DNA: TGTGCCAGCAGTGAGACGAGCGGGAGTCGGGACACCGGGGAGCTGTTTTTT. Its protein product is CASSETSGSRDTGELFF.

This chain uses TRBV29-1 with TRBJ1-1, with 8 bases aligning to TRBD1. The CDR3 runs to 14 residues. Germline CDR1 and CDR2: SQVTM and ANQGSEA. V gave up 5 bases and J gave up 1 base; unmatched junction bases: 6. CDR3 in DNA: TGCAGCGTTCAGGATGGGACAGGGAACACTGAAGCTTTCTTT. Amino acids: CSVQDGTGNTEAFF.

The chain combines TRBV7-8 with TRBJ1-4, with D possibly being TRBD1 (5 bases). The CDR3 sequence is 13 residues long. V shed 0 bases and J shed 12 bases, with 11 bases lying between them. CDR1 and CDR2 from the germline V gene are SGHVS and FQNEAQ. The CDR3 DNA is TGTGCCAGCAGCTTAGCGGGGCAGTCGGAACTGTTTTTT. Amino acids: CASSLAGQSELFF.

The rearrangement uses TRBV9 and TRBJ2-7; D may be TRBD2 (6 bases). V dropped 0 bases and J dropped 3 bases, with 13 bases sitting between them. This CDR3 spans 15 amino acids. CDR1 and CDR2 (germline): SGDLS, YYNGEE. Here the CDR3 DNA reads TGTGCCAGCAGCGTAGAGCCTCTCGGGGGCTACGAGCAGTACTTC. It encodes CASSVEPLGGYEQYF.